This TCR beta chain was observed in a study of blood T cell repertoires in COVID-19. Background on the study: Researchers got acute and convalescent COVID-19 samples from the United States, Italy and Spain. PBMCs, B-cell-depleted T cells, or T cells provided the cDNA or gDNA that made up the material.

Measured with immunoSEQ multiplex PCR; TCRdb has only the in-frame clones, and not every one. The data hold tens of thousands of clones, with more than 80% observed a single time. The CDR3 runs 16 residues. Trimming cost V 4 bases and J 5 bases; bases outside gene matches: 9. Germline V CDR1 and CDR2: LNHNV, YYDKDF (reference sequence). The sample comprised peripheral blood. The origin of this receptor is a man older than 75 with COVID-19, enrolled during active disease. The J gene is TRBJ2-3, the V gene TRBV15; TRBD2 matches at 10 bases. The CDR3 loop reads CATSTRAGGPGDTQYF. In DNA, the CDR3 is TGTGCCACCAGCACCCGAGCGGGGGGGCCCGGAGATACGCAGTATTTT. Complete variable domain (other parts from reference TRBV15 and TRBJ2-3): DAMVIQNPRYQVTQFGKPVTLSCSQTLNHNVMYWYQQKSSQAPKLLFHYYDKDFNNEADTPDNFQSRRPNTSFCFLDIRSPGLGDTAMYLCATSTRAGGPGDTQYFGPGTRLTVL.